This TCR beta chain appears in the sequencing data of a study of T cell repertoires in cytomegalovirus infection. Study background: It can be stated that public TCR beta signatures indicated CMV infection as well as a matching HLA type.

In the case of this clonotype: Its antigen is as yet unknown.

Study-wide results and caveats: The ex vivo response was dominated by HLA-C-restricted CMV-specific TCR beta clonotypes.

TCRdb reprocessed the reads via MiXCR and lists one record per CDR3 protein. The sample yields under 200,000 distinct CDR3 sequences, roughly 9.8% seen once. CDR3 length: 12 residues. The germline gives CDR1 MNHEY, CDR2 SVGEGT. Trimming cost V 4 bases and J 7 bases, with 8 bases left between them. Sequencing used PBMCs. This rearrangement joins TRBV6-2 or TRBV6-3 to TRBJ2-1, with D possibly TRBD1 on 5 matching bases. The clonotype originates from a human donor in good health (CMV status not recorded). Some clones in this sample may be carry-over from other donors' samples. CDR3 coding DNA: TGTGCCAGCAGTTCGGACACGAATGAGCAGTTCTTC. It encodes CASSSDTNEQFF.